The 32 T cell receptor beta chains reported below all come from one sample, sequenced in a study of spatial heterogeneity in lung cancer. Time point denoted: sample taken at primary tumor resection. Their antigens are not known. MiXCR, run by TCRdb on the 5' RACE reads, gives a single entry per CDR3 protein. The top ten clones hold 9% to 12% of a sample with about 16,000 distinct CDR3 sequences, roughly 5.7% of them seen once. Regarding the study as a whole: Intratumoral expanded alpha and beta TCR counts were found to track tumor mutation counts.

This material consisted of lung tumor tissue, taken at surgery. The receptors originated from a female donor with early-stage non-small cell lung cancer.

This clonotype was observed at least ten times. This beta chain is a stray read from a library made for alpha chains; its abundance is not meaningful. This sequence joins TRBV7-3 and TRBJ1-1, with TRBD1 identical over 7 bases. The CDR3 contains 13 residues. V shed 3 bases, J shed 4 bases, and the junction held 2 bases outside the gene matches. The germline V gene has CDR1 SGHTA and CDR2 FQGTGA. CDR3 in amino acids: CASSLTGTTEAFF. CDR3 in DNA: TGTGCCAGCAGCTTGACAGGGACCACTGAAGCTTTCTTT.

This clonotype was detected a few times. Within a library made for alpha chains, this beta chain is off target, and its count is uninformative. The chain joins TRBV30 to TRBJ2-2; the D is unclear. Trimming pared 3 bases from V and 6 bases from J, leaving 14 bases between. Germline-derived CDR1 and CDR2 are GTSNPN and SVGIG (reference sequence). The CDR3 covers 14 residues. CDR3 protein: CAWRAPGWPGELFF. CDR3 in DNA: TGTGCCTGGAGGGCTCCGGGTTGGCCCGGGGAGCTGTTTTTT.

Details on this clonotype: The library was built for alpha chains, so this beta chain is an off-target read and its size means little. The V call is TRBV5-1, the J call TRBJ2-7, with D unclear. The CDR3 totals 13 residues. The V and J ends lost 0 bases and 3 bases respectively, with 7 bases between them. Per the germline V gene, CDR1 is SGHRS and CDR2 is YFSETQ. The DNA for the CDR3 is TGCGCCAGCAGCTTGGGCAGTTTCTACGAGCAGTACTTC. Translating it yields CASSLGSFYEQYF. Looking up the rest from reference TRBV5-1 and TRBJ2-7 gives the full variable domain: KAGVTQTPRYLIKTRGQQVTLSCSPISGHRSVSWYQQTPGQGLQFLFEYFSETQRNKGNFPGRFSGRQFSNSRSEMNVSTLELGDSALYLCASSLGSFYEQYFGPGTRLTVT.

Sample share makes this clonotype medium-sized (0.01 to 0.1%). Because this beta chain is a stray read in a library intended to capture alpha chains, its abundance should not be given much weight. The chain links TRBV12-3 or TRBV12-4 to TRBJ2-1; 7 bases are shared with TRBD2. This CDR3 has 14 amino acids. V shed 6 bases, J shed 3 bases, and the junction held 5 bases outside the gene matches. The CDR3 loop reads CASSPGTIYNEQFF. In nucleotides, the CDR3 is TGTGCCAGCAGCCCCGGGACTATCTACAATGAGCAGTTCTTC.

Ten or more counts support this clonotype. Found in a library prepared for alpha chains, this beta chain is an off-target read, and its abundance has little meaning. V is TRBV3-1 and J is TRBJ2-5; D gene ambiguous. Trimming removed 0 bases at V and 4 bases at J, with 9 bases between. From germline, CDR1 is LGHDT and CDR2 YNNKEL (reference sequence). The CDR3 is 14 amino acids. CDR3 amino acids: CASSQDGSRETQYF. The CDR3 nucleotides are TGTGCCAGCAGCCAAGACGGTAGCCGAGAGACCCAGTACTTC.

About this clonotype itself: Since it is a stray read in a library aimed at alpha chains, this beta chain has a size that is not meaningful. The chain joins TRBV12-3 or TRBV12-4 to TRBJ2-2, with D unresolved. The germline V and J ends were trimmed by 6 bases and 1 base, with 9 bases remaining between them. The CDR3 sequence is 14 residues long. CDR3 region: CASSLVRNTGELFF. The CDR3, as DNA: TGTGCCAGCAGCTTGGTCAGGAACACCGGGGAGCTGTTTTTT.

This clonotype was seen repeatedly, ten times or more. This beta chain turned up in a library designed for alpha chains; as an off-target read, its abundance says little. This chain uses TRBV7-3 with TRBJ2-6; a weak D match, TRBD2 (5 bases). Germline V lookup: CDR1 SGHTA, CDR2 FQGTGA. The CDR3 consists of 15 residues. The germline V and J ends were trimmed by 2 bases and 0 bases, with 5 bases remaining between them. The CDR3 loop reads CASSLGGSGANVLTF. The CDR3 DNA reads TGTGCCAGCAGCTTAGGAGGCTCTGGGGCCAACGTCCTGACTTTC. Complete variable domain (other parts from reference TRBV7-3 and TRBJ2-6): GAGVSQTPSNKVTEKGKYVELRCDPISGHTALYWYRQSLGQGPEFLIYFQGTGAADDSGLPNDRFFAVRPEGSVSTLKIQRTERGDSAVYLCASSLGGSGANVLTFGAGSRLTVL.

Points on this clonotype: The library was built for alpha chains, so this beta chain is an off-target read and its size means little. The rearrangement joins TRBV10-3 to TRBJ2-3; D call uncertain. Trimming removed 4 bases from V and 4 bases from J, with 6 bases in between. The CDR3 runs to 12 residues. Germline assignment: CDR1 ENHRY and CDR2 SYGVKD. The CDR3 DNA sequence: TGTGCCATCAGTGGGGTGGCAGATACGCAGTATTTT. As protein: CAISGVADTQYF.

There are many counts of this clonotype. This beta chain is a stray read from a library made for alpha chains; its abundance is not meaningful. The gene calls are TRBV20-1 and TRBJ2-5, with TRBD2 identical over 13 bases. The ends lost 0 bases at V and 3 bases at J; junction bases unmatched: 1. Per the germline V gene, CDR1 is DFQATT and CDR2 is SNEGSKA (reference sequence). CDR3 size: 15 residues. The CDR3 DNA is TGCAGTGCTAGAGATACTAGCGGGAGGGAAGAGACCCAGTACTTC. It encodes CSARDTSGREETQYF.

This clonotype was seen repeatedly, ten times or more. Since the library was made to target alpha chains, this beta chain is a stray read and its abundance is not meaningful. The chain is built from TRBV20-1 and TRBJ1-1; tentative D call: TRBD1 (5 bases). Germline assignment: CDR1 DFQATT and CDR2 SNEGSKA (reference sequence). Trimming took 4 bases from V and 0 from J, leaving 9 bases between them. The CDR3 runs to 13 residues. CDR3 residues: CSAMGRLNTEAFF. The CDR3 DNA is TGCAGTGCTATGGGACGGTTGAACACTGAAGCTTTCTTT.

This clonotype is judged medium-sized. Since the library was made to target alpha chains, this beta chain is a stray read and its abundance is not meaningful. The chain uses TRBV28 and TRBJ1-1, with 7 bases identical to TRBD1. The germline V gene encodes CDR1 MDHEN and CDR2 SYDVKM. Trimming at V came to 4 bases and at J to 5 bases, leaving 10 bases not matched to a gene. The CDR3 loop spans 15 amino acids. CDR3 residues: CASSSPAGGWTEAFF. In nucleotides, the CDR3 is TGTGCCAGCAGTTCGCCAGCAGGGGGATGGACTGAAGCTTTCTTT. The full variable domain, completed using reference TRBV28 and TRBJ1-1, is DVKVTQSSRYLVKRTGEKVFLECVQDMDHENMFWYRQDPGLGLRLIYFSYDVKMKEKGDIPEGYSVSREKKERFSLILESASTNQTSMYLCASSSPAGGWTEAFFGQGTRLTVV.

There are many counts of this clonotype. The library was prepared for alpha chains; this beta chain is a stray read, so its frequency means little. The chain recombines TRBV19 with TRBJ1-2; maybe TRBD1 (5 bases). Germline V gene lookup returns CDR1 LNHDA and CDR2 SQIVND (reference sequence). This CDR3 has 13 residues. Trimming stripped 5 bases from V and 3 bases from J, with 10 bases between. The CDR3 here is CASSGTGHYGYTF. CDR3 coding DNA: TGTGCCAGTAGTGGGACCGGGCACTATGGCTACACCTTC.

This clonotype occurred many times. Being off target in a library aimed at alpha chains, this beta chain has a size of little meaning. V usage is TRBV5-1 and J usage is TRBJ2-7; no reliable D call. The CDR3 runs to 15 residues. In germline, CDR1 is SGHRS, CDR2 YFSETQ. The ends were cut back, 0 bases at V and 2 bases at J, with 12 bases in the middle. The CDR3 sequence is CASSLEGRLAYEQYF. CDR3 DNA: TGCGCCAGCAGCTTGGAGGGTAGATTGGCCTACGAGCAGTACTTC.

This clonotype occurred many times. This beta chain is a stray read from a library made for alpha chains; its abundance is not meaningful. This chain connects TRBV11-2 to TRBJ1-1, with D hard to call. Germline V gene lookup returns CDR1 SGHAT and CDR2 FQNNGV. Trimming took off 0 bases at V and 1 base at J, with 12 bases between the two ends. This CDR3 region has 16 residues. The CDR3 region is CASSLESGTENTEAFF. DNA of the CDR3: TGTGCCAGCAGCTTAGAGTCGGGCACTGAGAACACTGAAGCTTTCTTT.

Note on this clonotype: Within a library made for alpha chains, this beta chain is off target, and its count is uninformative. The rearrangement links TRBV7-9 to TRBJ2-7; 9 positions agree with TRBD1. From germline, CDR1 is SEHNR and CDR2 FQNEAQ (reference sequence). The ends lost 5 bases at V and 7 bases at J; junction bases unmatched: 12. The CDR3 spans 15 residues. The CDR3 is CASSVPGQGLEEQYF. CDR3 DNA sequence: TGTGCCAGCAGCGTTCCGGGACAGGGTCTTGAAGAGCAGTACTTC.

This clonotype was recorded at least ten times. This beta chain appears as a stray read in a library generated for alpha chains; its size is not informative. This chain joins TRBV19 and TRBJ1-5, with TRBD1 identical over 8 bases. The length of the CDR3 is 16 residues. Trimming took 4 bases from V and 5 from J; bases not matched to a gene: 10. Per the germline V gene, CDR1 is LNHDA and CDR2 is SQIVND (reference sequence). CDR3 coding DNA: TGTGCCAGTAGTACCCTGGGACAGGTTAGGTATCAGCCCCAGCATTTT. Its translation: CASSTLGQVRYQPQHF.

As regards this clonotype: With a much larger clone just one base away, this may be a read error. This beta chain slipped into a library made for alpha chains as a stray read, so its size is not meaningful. V is TRBV20-1 and J is TRBJ2-1, with 9 bases matching TRBD2. With V trimmed by 6 bases and J by 9 bases, 9 bases remained unmatched. Germline values: CDR1 DFQATT, CDR2 SNEGSKA (reference sequence). This CDR3 contains 13 residues. CDR3 nucleotides: TGCAGTGCGGCGATAGCGGGAGTCAGTGAGCAGTTCTTC. This sequence encodes CSAAIAGVSEQFF.

In its sample, this clonotype was seen a few times. This beta chain is an unintended read in a library built for alpha chains; its size means little. The rearrangement joins TRBV7-2 to TRBJ2-7; the D gene is possibly TRBD1 (6 bases). Germline CDR1 reads SGHTA; CDR2 reads FQGNSA. CDR3 length: 16 residues. Trimming shortened V by 1 base and J by 7 bases, and 20 bases separated the two germline ends. CDR3 sequence reads: CASSLGLQGSLEEQYF. The CDR3 nucleotides read TGTGCCAGCAGCTTAGGCTTGCAGGGGAGTTTAGAGGAGCAGTACTTC.

Details on this clonotype: Because this beta chain is a stray read in a library intended to capture alpha chains, its abundance should not be given much weight. The rearrangement joins TRBV7-9 to TRBJ2-2; no reliable D call. The CDR3 runs to 16 residues. Germline V gene lookup returns CDR1 SEHNR and CDR2 FQNEAQ (reference sequence). V shed 5 bases and J shed 1 base, with 14 bases lying between them. Written as DNA, the CDR3 is TGTGCCAGCAGCCCCCCGACTCTACTGAACACCGGGGAGCTGTTTTTT. Amino acid sequence: CASSPPTLLNTGELFF.

At least ten counts were recorded for this clonotype. This beta chain came through as a stray read in a library set up for alpha chains, and its size says little. The chain links TRBV20-1 to TRBJ2-5; weak D call: TRBD2 (6 bases). The CDR3 has 14 residues. V lost 5 bases to trimming and J lost 5 bases, with 18 bases between them. Germline V gene lookup returns CDR1 DFQATT and CDR2 SNEGSKA (reference sequence). The CDR3 sequence: CSAPPFSGGETQYF. CDR3 sequence (DNA): TGCAGTGCTCCTCCGTTCAGCGGAGGGGAGACCCAGTACTTC.

By frequency in the sample, this clonotype is medium-sized. Within a library made for alpha chains, this beta chain is off target, and its count is uninformative. This sequence joins TRBV28 and TRBJ2-7, with D possibly TRBD1 on 5 matching bases. The CDR3 totals 14 residues. CDR1 is MDHEN, CDR2 SYDVKM, per germline. V was clipped by 8 bases and J by 5 bases, with 19 bases between them. CDR3 amino acids: CASRTQGVMDEQYF. The CDR3 DNA reads TGTGCCAGCCGAACCCAAGGGGTTATGGACGAGCAGTACTTC.

In its sample, this clonotype was seen many times. This beta chain was picked up by a library intended for alpha chains and is off target, so its count carries little meaning. V gene TRBV2 combines with J gene TRBJ2-3; D could derive from TRBD1 or TRBD2 (5 bases each). This CDR3 is 15 amino acids long. V was shortened by 6 bases and J by 0 bases, with 13 bases between the two germline ends. The germline CDR1 and CDR2 sequences are SNHLY and FYNNEI. The CDR3 reads CASSAGTHSTDTQYF. The CDR3 DNA reads TGTGCCAGCAGCGCCGGGACCCATAGCACAGATACGCAGTATTTT.

This clonotype was detected ten times or more. With the library built for alpha chains, this beta chain is off target and its frequency is not meaningful. The gene calls are TRBV7-3 and TRBJ2-2; D is uncertain. V was cut by 4 bases and J by 3 bases, with 3 bases left in between. CDR3 length: 12 amino acids. Germline loops: CDR1 SGHTA, CDR2 FQGTGA. The chain's CDR3 is CASSSYTGELFF. CDR3 in DNA: TGTGCCAGCAGCTCATACACCGGGGAGCTGTTTTTT.

This clonotype was seen repeatedly, ten times or more. Little can be read into the size of this beta chain, an off-target read in a library designed for alpha chains. This chain links TRBV2 with TRBJ2-1; weak D call: TRBD2 (5 bases). Germline V lookup: CDR1 SNHLY, CDR2 FYNNEI. The CDR3 has 14 residues. The V end lost 2 bases, the J end lost 7 bases, and 12 bases lay between the germline ends. CDR3 in amino acids: CASSESAAANEQFF. DNA for the CDR3: TGTGCCAGCAGTGAATCTGCAGCGGCGAATGAGCAGTTCTTC.

This clonotype has at least ten counts. Little can be read into the size of this beta chain, an off-target read in a library designed for alpha chains. The chain couples TRBV15 to TRBJ2-1; TRBD2 agrees at 7 bases. Germline V gives CDR1 LNHNV, CDR2 YYDKDF (reference sequence). V lost 0 bases, J lost 0 bases, and 5 bases stayed unmatched. This CDR3 region has 17 residues. In nucleotides, the CDR3 is TGTGCCACCAGCAGAGAGACTAGCTCATCCTCCTACAATGAGCAGTTCTTC. This translates into CATSRETSSSSYNEQFF.

This clonotype was counted at least ten times. In a library made to pick up alpha chains, this beta chain is a stray read with a size that means little. This chain joins TRBV7-3 and TRBJ2-2, with D perhaps TRBD1 (5 bases). Per germline, CDR1 SGHTA and CDR2 FQGTGA. The CDR3 sequence is 15 residues long. With 5 bases removed from V and 0 bases from J, the gap between germline ends came to 10 bases. CDR3 loop: CASSPGHSNTGELFF. The CDR3 bases are TGTGCCAGCAGCCCCGGACACTCGAACACCGGGGAGCTGTTTTTT.

By proportion, this clonotype is medium-sized (0.01 to 0.1%). This beta chain appears as a stray read in a library generated for alpha chains; its size is not informative. The chain has TRBV7-9 and TRBJ2-5; D might be TRBD1 (5 bases). Germline V CDR1 and CDR2: SEHNR, FQNEAQ (reference sequence). V dropped 11 bases and J dropped 0 bases, with 13 bases sitting between them. The CDR3 totals 13 residues. The DNA of the CDR3 is TGTGCCGGACAACCAGAGAACCAAGAGACCCAGTACTTC. Encoded protein: CAGQPENQETQYF.

In its sample, this clonotype is medium-sized (0.01 to 0.1%). This beta chain is off target for a library built for alpha chains, so its abundance means little. V is TRBV28 and J is TRBJ1-1, with unresolved D. Looked up from germline, CDR1 is MDHEN and CDR2 is SYDVKM. The CDR3 totals 14 residues. The V end lost 3 bases, the J end lost 0 bases, and 8 bases lay between the germline ends. CDR3 nucleotide sequence: TGTGCCAGCAGTTTTCAGAACATGAACACTGAAGCTTTCTTT. Translated: CASSFQNMNTEAFF.

This clonotype came up many times. Within a library made for alpha chains, this beta chain is off target, and its count is uninformative. This sequence joins TRBV5-5 and TRBJ2-7; 8 bases are shared with TRBD1. CDR1 SGHKS and CDR2 YYEKEE come from the germline V gene (reference sequence). With V trimmed by 2 bases and J by 6 bases, 7 bases remained unmatched. The CDR3 extends over 14 amino acids. CDR3 in amino acids: CASSFGQGLGEQYF. DNA of the CDR3: TGTGCCAGCAGCTTTGGACAGGGACTTGGCGAGCAGTACTTC.

There are a few counts of this clonotype. Being off target in a library aimed at alpha chains, this beta chain has a size of little meaning. This chain uses TRBV20-1 with TRBJ2-5; TRBD2 might be the D (5 bases). CDR3 size: 14 residues. Germline values: CDR1 DFQATT, CDR2 SNEGSKA (reference sequence). V was trimmed by 6 bases and J by 7 bases, leaving 21 bases between them. The CDR3 DNA is TGCAGTGCCTTGGGTCTCCTGAGGGTTGGGACCCAGTACTTC. Encoded protein: CSALGLLRVGTQYF.

This clonotype was counted at least ten times. As an off-target read in a library built for alpha chains, this beta chain has a frequency of little significance. The V call is TRBV29-1, the J call TRBJ2-3; 8 bases agree with TRBD2. The J segment lost 6 bases and the V segment lost 7 bases, leaving 15 bases of the junction unmatched. CDR3 length: 15 amino acids. Germline CDR1 is SQVTM and CDR2 is ANQGSEA. The chain's CDR3 is CSAKGGTSSADTQYF. The CDR3 DNA reads TGCAGCGCGAAGGGGGGGACTAGTTCGGCTGATACGCAGTATTTT.

This clonotype was counted ten times or more. Because this beta chain is a stray read in a library intended to capture alpha chains, its abundance should not be given much weight. The V call is TRBV7-2, the J call TRBJ1-3; D is uncertain. Trimming removed 5 bases at V and 0 bases at J, with 17 bases between. The CDR3 length is 17 residues. CDR1 is SGHTA, CDR2 FQGNSA, per germline. CDR3 loop: CASSPNSQRASGNTIYF. The CDR3 DNA is TGTGCCAGCAGCCCCAATTCCCAGAGGGCCTCTGGAAACACCATATATTTT.